The text below deals with one TCR beta chain. Its antigen is currently not known. No per-base quality is available; no much larger clone lies one base away. This entry comes from a study of blood T cell repertoires in COVID-19 (TCRdb year 2020). About the investigation overall: Samples covering the acute and convalescent phases of COVID-19 were provided by collaborators in the United States, Italy and Spain. The material from the prospective study consisted of cDNA or gDNA derived from T cells, B-cell-depleted T cells, or PBMCs. The dataset comprised deeply sampled blood TCRbeta repertoires from subjects exposed to, actively infected with, or recovered from COVID-19. The repertoires were made available in a free public database intended to serve as a resource for research on the immune response to SARS-CoV-2. Samples came from the ongoing ImmuneRACE study (first 160 participants) plus 1,254 subjects from 6 global collaborators. Sample metadata almost always included a de-identified subject ID, COVID-19 status, age in years and sex. Where HLA class I and class II types were available, the types were taken from metadata supplied by the sample provider, not from assay-based typing. The investigation overall reported the following: How much clinical and demographic metadata was included differed by source and by participant, and the metadata was provided uncurated.

V ends up 3 bases short and J 0 bases short, with an unmatched junction base count of 7. From its cysteine to its phenylalanine, the CDR3 spans 15 amino acids. Only the CDR3 portion is preserved as DNA: 45 bases, with reading frame beginning at the first base. CDR1 and CDR2 are drawn from the germline V gene (reference sequence): DFQATT, SNEGSKA. TCRbeta CDR3 regions were amplified from genomic DNA by means of the immunoSEQ Assay, a bias-controlled multiplex PCR. The study's processing was this. The number of nucleated cells in each sample was estimated from the amplification of reference gene primers within the assay. To quantify the absolute abundance of each unique TCRbeta CDR3 rearrangement, sequence reads were collapsed and filtered. Productive Simpson clonality was computed per sample as the square root of Simpson's diversity index over productive rearrangements. TCRdb retrieved this table from immuneACCESS and kept in-frame rearrangements only. Not all clones are present; in checked studies, unresolved V genes account for under half, and no reason is known for the remainder. That table is the source of V, J and clone size, and D and trimming were worked out from the DNA. The sample table shows approximately 100,000 clones, and 75% to 90% are seen once. The top ten clonotypes cover about 17% of the sample.

Collaborating institutions collected whole blood in K2EDTA tubes following their own protocols. For TCRbeta analysis, collaborators shipped samples as frozen whole blood, isolated PBMCs, or DNA extracted from either of those sample types. This sequence uses TRBV20-1 and TRBJ1-2, with 7 bases in between that match TRBD1. This TCR was recovered from a woman older than 75 with active or convalescent COVID-19. Sequencing input: peripheral blood. The CDR3 protein is CSASPTGDSNYGYTF. DNA sequence: TGCAGTGCTAGTCCCACAGGGGATTCTAACTATGGCTACACCTTC.